This TCR beta chain was obtained from a study of blood T cell repertoires in COVID-19. The repertoire was sequenced with immunoSEQ multiplex PCR; TCRdb's copy has only in-frame clones and lacks some. The sample has fewer than 85,000 clones, 82% seen once; the top ten hold more than 4%. V lost 6 bases to trimming and J lost 5 bases; unmatched junction nucleotides: 4. The CDR3 spans 12 residues. Germline assignment: CDR1 SEHNR and CDR2 FQNEAQ (reference sequence). This clone was picked up one time. Sample: peripheral blood. The TCR was taken from a woman in her sixties with acute or convalescent COVID-19. The chain is built from TRBV7-9 and TRBJ2-7, with 7 bases identical to TRBD1. CDR3 DNA: TGTGCCAGCAGTTCTACAGGGGACGAGCAGTACTTC. Protein: CASSSTGDEQYF.